Presented here are 23 T cell receptor beta chains from one specimen sequenced in a study of blood T cell repertoires in COVID-19. The data were produced by immunoSEQ multiplex PCR, yet TCRdb's version contains in-frame clones alone and is incomplete. This table holds approximately 140,000 clones, 88% found once. The sample comprised peripheral blood. The receptors originated from a man between 50 and 59 years old with active or convalescent COVID-19.

The J gene is TRBJ2-1, the V gene TRBV6-2 or TRBV6-3; 10 bases align to TRBD2. The CDR3 runs to 15 residues. With 4 bases clipped from V and 1 base from J, the junction kept 1 base outside the gene matches. CDR1 is MNHEY and CDR2 is SVGEGT in the germline V gene. The CDR3 DNA reads TGTGCCAGCAGTTCACTAGCGGGATCCTACAATGAGCAGTTCTTC. This codes for CASSSLAGSYNEQFF.

The J gene is TRBJ2-7, the V gene TRBV19, with TRBD1 as a possible D gene (6 bases). Per the germline V gene, CDR1 is LNHDA and CDR2 is SQIVND (reference sequence). The CDR3 runs to 14 residues. With 6 bases removed from V and 1 base from J, the gap between germline ends came to 13 bases. CDR3 sequence reads: CASSPTGLSYEQYF. The CDR3 nucleotides are TGTGCCAGTAGCCCGACAGGCCTATCCTACGAGCAGTACTTC.

The chain uses TRBV5-1 and TRBJ2-7; D unclear. CDR1 is SGHRS, CDR2 YFSETQ, per germline. The V and J ends lost 0 bases and 4 bases respectively, with 11 bases between them. The CDR3 sequence is 14 residues long. CDR3 in DNA: TGCGCCAGCAGCTTGGGGTCGGCGGCGTACGAGCAGTACTTC. It specifies CASSLGSAAYEQYF.

The rearrangement uses TRBV11-3 and TRBJ2-2, with 16 bases matching TRBD2. V was clipped by 2 bases and J by 7 bases; unmatched bases: 7. The CDR3 contains 18 residues. Germline values: CDR1 SGHNT, CDR2 YENEEA. The CDR3 region has the DNA TGTGCCAGCAGCTTAAAGGGACTAGCGGGAGGGCCCGGCGGGGAGCTGTTTTTT. Translated: CASSLKGLAGGPGGELFF.

The V gene is TRBV7-9, the J gene TRBJ2-7, with 9 bases lining up with TRBD1. Trimming cost V 4 bases and J 2 bases; bases outside gene matches: 12. The germline gives CDR1 SEHNR, CDR2 FQNEAQ (reference sequence). CDR3 length equals 17 residues. The CDR3 sequence: CASSSDRGRSLTYEQYF. The CDR3 DNA reads as TGTGCCAGCAGCTCGGACAGGGGTCGTAGTTTGACCTACGAGCAGTACTTC.

The J gene is TRBJ2-3, the V gene TRBV19; 14 positions agree with TRBD2. The CDR3 is 16 amino acids. The germline CDR1 and CDR2 sequences are LNHDA and SQIVND (reference sequence). V trimming: 9 bases; J trimming: 0 bases; junction bases outside the gene matches: 5. The CDR3 bases are TGTGCCAGCGGGACTAGCGGGAGTCGGAGCACAGATACGCAGTATTTT. This encodes CASGTSGSRSTDTQYF.

The genes are TRBV18 and TRBJ2-7; D not certain. CDR3 size: 15 residues. From germline, CDR1 is KGHSH and CDR2 LQKENI. V lost 3 bases to trimming and J lost 3 bases, with 15 bases between them. The CDR3 nucleotides are TGTGCCAGCTCACCGGTCACAGCTGCGATCTACGAGCAGTACTTC. This translates into CASSPVTAAIYEQYF.

In its sample, this clone was seen a few times. V usage is TRBV19 and J usage is TRBJ1-5; 10 nucleotides agree with TRBD1. From germline, CDR1 is LNHDA and CDR2 SQIVND (reference sequence). V was pared by 6 bases and J by 7 bases, with 9 bases of the junction left unmatched. The CDR3 consists of 15 residues. Written as DNA, the CDR3 is TGTGCCAGTAGAACGGCTGGACAGGGGGGACAGCCCCAGCATTTT. Its protein product is CASRTAGQGGQPQHF.

V usage is TRBV19 and J usage is TRBJ2-7, with D tentatively TRBD1 (5 bases). The germline V gene encodes CDR1 LNHDA and CDR2 SQIVND (reference sequence). Trimming shortened V by 1 base and J by 3 bases, and 7 bases separated the two germline ends. This CDR3 region has 13 residues. CDR3 residues: CASSIGTHYEQYF. CDR3 in DNA: TGTGCCAGTAGTATAGGGACACACTACGAGCAGTACTTC.

The rearrangement links TRBV19 to TRBJ1-3; no definite D call. V gave up 4 bases and J gave up 1 base, with 14 bases separating them. The CDR3 is 16 residues long. Germline CDR1 and CDR2: LNHDA and SQIVND (reference sequence). CDR3 residues: CASSTTWSRSGNTIYF. CDR3 coding DNA: TGTGCCAGTAGTACAACCTGGTCCCGGTCTGGAAACACCATATATTTT.

The V and J genes are TRBV29-1 and TRBJ1-1; TRBD1 is a possible D gene (5 bases). Germline CDR1 reads SQVTM; CDR2 reads ANQGSEA. CDR3 length equals 14 residues. V lost 4 bases and J lost 5, with 17 bases in between. As DNA, the CDR3 is TGCAGCGTTGTTCCAACCTACTCAGGGACTGAAGCTTTCTTT. This sequence encodes CSVVPTYSGTEAFF.

The rearrangement uses TRBV30 and TRBJ2-7; 7 bases map to TRBD1. Germline loops: CDR1 GTSNPN, CDR2 SVGIG (reference sequence). With 0 bases clipped from V and 9 bases from J, the junction kept 5 bases outside the gene matches. The CDR3 is 12 residues long. CDR3 nucleotides: TGTGCCTGGAGTGTACAAGGGGGCCCGCAGTACTTC. It codes for CAWSVQGGPQYF.

This clone was seen only a few times. V gene TRBV28 combines with J gene TRBJ1-5; 7 bases match TRBD1. CDR1 is MDHEN, CDR2 SYDVKM, per germline. This CDR3 is built from 12 residues. Here the CDR3 DNA reads TGTCGTTGCGGGACAGGCAATCAGCCCCAGCATTTT. It specifies CRCGTGNQPQHF.

This chain uses TRBV28 with TRBJ2-7; D possibly corresponds to TRBD1 (5 bases). CDR1 MDHEN and CDR2 SYDVKM come from the germline V gene. Between the trimmed V and J ends, which lost 2 bases and 3 bases, there was a span of 17 bases. This CDR3 region has 16 residues. CDR3 coding DNA: TGTGCCAGCAGTTTACGGACAAGGGGTAGCTTCTACGAGCAGTACTTC. Translated: CASSLRTRGSFYEQYF.

J is TRBJ2-7 and V is TRBV7-2; TRBD1 is a possible D gene (6 bases). Germline V gives CDR1 SGHTA, CDR2 FQGNSA. V dropped 2 bases and J dropped 6 bases, with 11 bases sitting between them. The CDR3 consists of 13 residues. The CDR3 here is CASSLQGIGEQYF. CDR3 bases: TGTGCCAGCAGCTTACAGGGGATAGGCGAGCAGTACTTC.

This clone occurred a few times. The V call is TRBV12-5, the J call TRBJ2-2; D possibly corresponds to TRBD2 (5 bases). Trimming pared 8 bases from V and 5 bases from J, leaving 12 bases between. Germline V gene lookup returns CDR1 LGHNT and CDR2 FRNRAP. This CDR3 is 13 amino acids long. The CDR3 coding sequence is TGTGCTAGTAGTAGAGGGTGGACCGGGGAGCTGTTTTTT. This sequence encodes CASSRGWTGELFF.

The rearrangement links TRBV24-1 to TRBJ1-1; D call uncertain. CDR3 length equals 11 residues. CDR1 KGHDR and CDR2 SFDVKD come from the germline V gene. The ends were cut back, 7 bases at V and 4 bases at J, with 6 bases in the middle. CDR3 coding DNA: TGTGCCACCAGGAGCGGCACTGAAGCTTTCTTT. Translating it yields CATRSGTEAFF.

In this sample, this clone turned up once. V and J are TRBV11-2 and TRBJ2-1; 9 nucleotides line up with TRBD2. The CDR3 sequence is 15 residues long. Trimming took 3 bases from V and 1 from J; bases not matched to a gene: 1. CDR1 SGHAT and CDR2 FQNNGV come from the germline V gene. The chain's CDR3 is CASSFSGSSYNEQFF. DNA of the CDR3: TGTGCCAGCAGCTTTAGCGGGAGTTCCTACAATGAGCAGTTCTTC.

The CDR3 region has the DNA TGCAGCGTTCAACAGGACTCTGGAAACACCATATATTTT. Its protein is CSVQQDSGNTIYF. The chain couples TRBV29-1 to TRBJ1-3; TRBD1 might be the D (5 bases). With 5 bases removed from V and 0 bases from J, the gap between germline ends came to 8 bases. CDR3 length: 13 amino acids. Germline CDR1 reads SQVTM; CDR2 reads ANQGSEA. Full variable domain (missing parts from reference TRBV29-1 and TRBJ1-3): SAVISQKPSRDICQRGTSLTIQCQVDSQVTMMFWYRQQPGQSLTLIATANQGSEATYESGFVIDKFPISRPNLTFSTLTVSNMSPEDSSIYLCSVQQDSGNTIYFGEGSWLTVV.

J is TRBJ1-5 and V is TRBV18; TRBD1 might be the D (6 bases). Between the trimmed V and J ends, which lost 3 bases and 4 bases, there was a span of 19 bases. This CDR3 region has 17 residues. The germline CDR1 and CDR2 sequences are KGHSH and LQKENI. The CDR3 protein is CASSPGTSLNRNQPQHF. CDR3 DNA sequence: TGTGCCAGCTCACCCGGGACATCCCTCAACAGAAATCAGCCCCAGCATTTT.

As to this clone: This specimen includes other DNA sequences encoding the same CDR3. The V call is TRBV6-1, the J call TRBJ1-5, with TRBD1 as a possible D gene (5 bases). Germline V lookup: CDR1 MNHNS, CDR2 SASEGT. The CDR3 length is 15 residues. Trimming pared 2 bases from V and 0 bases from J, leaving 8 bases between. The CDR3 DNA reads TGTGCCAGCAGTGAAAGGGGCGATAGCAATCAGCCCCAGCATTTT. It specifies CASSERGDSNQPQHF.

The chain uses TRBV3-1 (or the pseudogene TRBV3-2) and TRBJ2-2; perhaps TRBD2 as D (5 bases). CDR3 length equals 14 residues. Germline CDR1 LGHDT, CDR2 YNNKEL (reference sequence). Trimming left V 3 bases short and J 7 bases short, with 12 bases between. The DNA of the CDR3 is TGTGCCAGCAGCCACCTGACTAAGGTCGGGGAGCTGTTTTTT. This encodes CASSHLTKVGELFF.

Only one count was recorded for this clone. The chain carries TRBV5-1 and TRBJ2-2; 8 positions agree with TRBD1. Trimming at V came to 4 bases and at J to 6 bases, leaving 14 bases not matched to a gene. There are 17 residues in the CDR3. Germline V lookup: CDR1 SGHRS, CDR2 YFSETQ. In DNA form, the CDR3 reads TGCGCCAGCAGCCTAAGCCCGGACAGGGTCGGAGCCGGGGAGCTGTTTTTT. Protein sequence: CASSLSPDRVGAGELFF.